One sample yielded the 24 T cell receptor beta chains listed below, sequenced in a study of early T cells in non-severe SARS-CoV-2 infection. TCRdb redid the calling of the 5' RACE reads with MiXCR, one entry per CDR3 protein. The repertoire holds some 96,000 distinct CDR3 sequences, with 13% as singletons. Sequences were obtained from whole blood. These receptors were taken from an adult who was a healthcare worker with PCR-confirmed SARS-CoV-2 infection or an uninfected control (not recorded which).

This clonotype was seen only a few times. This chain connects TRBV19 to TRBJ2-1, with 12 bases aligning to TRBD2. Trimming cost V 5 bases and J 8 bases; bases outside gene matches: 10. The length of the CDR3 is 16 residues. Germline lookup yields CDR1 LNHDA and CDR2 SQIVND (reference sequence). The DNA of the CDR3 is TGTGCCAGTAGTTTGGGGACTAGCGGGTTCGGGTATGAGCAGTTCTTC. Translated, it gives CASSLGTSGFGYEQFF.

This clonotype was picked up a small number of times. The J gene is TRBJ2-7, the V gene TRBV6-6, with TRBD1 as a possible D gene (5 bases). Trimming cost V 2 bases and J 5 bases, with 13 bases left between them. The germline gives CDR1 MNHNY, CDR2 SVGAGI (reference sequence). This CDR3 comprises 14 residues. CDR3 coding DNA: TGTGCCAGCAGTTACGGCCAGGGCTTCGACGAGCAGTACTTC. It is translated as CASSYGQGFDEQYF.

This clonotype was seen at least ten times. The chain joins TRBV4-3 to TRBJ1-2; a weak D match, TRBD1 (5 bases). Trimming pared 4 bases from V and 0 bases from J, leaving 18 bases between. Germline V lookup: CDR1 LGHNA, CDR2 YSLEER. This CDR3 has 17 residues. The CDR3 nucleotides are TGCGCCAGCAGCCGGGGCACGAGTGCGCCGGCTAACTATGGCTACACCTTC. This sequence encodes CASSRGTSAPANYGYTF.

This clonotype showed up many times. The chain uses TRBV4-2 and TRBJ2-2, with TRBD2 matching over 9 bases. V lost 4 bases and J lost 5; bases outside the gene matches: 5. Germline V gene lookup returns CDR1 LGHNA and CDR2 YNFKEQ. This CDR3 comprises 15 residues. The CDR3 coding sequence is TGTGCCAGCAGCCTCCGACTAGCGGAGACCGGGGAGCTGTTTTTT. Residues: CASSLRLAETGELFF.

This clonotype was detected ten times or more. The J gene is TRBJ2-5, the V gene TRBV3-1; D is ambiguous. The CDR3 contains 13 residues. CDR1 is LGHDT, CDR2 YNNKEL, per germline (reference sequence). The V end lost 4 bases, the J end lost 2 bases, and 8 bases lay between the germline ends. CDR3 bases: TGTGCCAGCAGCCTGAGTTTACAAGAGACCCAGTACTTC. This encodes CASSLSLQETQYF.

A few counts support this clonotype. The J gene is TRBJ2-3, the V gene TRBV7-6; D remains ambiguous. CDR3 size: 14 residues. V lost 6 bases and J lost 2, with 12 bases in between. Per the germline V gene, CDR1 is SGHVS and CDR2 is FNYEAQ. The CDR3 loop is CASSLQITTDTQYF. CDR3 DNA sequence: TGTGCCAGCAGTTTACAAATTACCACAGATACGCAGTATTTT.

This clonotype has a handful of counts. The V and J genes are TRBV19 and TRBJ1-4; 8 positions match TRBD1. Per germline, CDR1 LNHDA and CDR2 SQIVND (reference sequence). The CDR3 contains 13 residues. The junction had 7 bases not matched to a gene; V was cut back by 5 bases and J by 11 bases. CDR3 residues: CASSVRGLTKLFF. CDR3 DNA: TGTGCCAGTAGTGTCAGGGGGCTGACGAAACTGTTTTTT.

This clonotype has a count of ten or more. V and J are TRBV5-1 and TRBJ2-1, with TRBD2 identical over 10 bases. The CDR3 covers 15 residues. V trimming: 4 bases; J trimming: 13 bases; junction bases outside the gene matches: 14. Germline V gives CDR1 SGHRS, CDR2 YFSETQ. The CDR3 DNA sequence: TGCGCCAGCAGCCCAAGCGGGGGGGCGGGTGATTTCCAGTTCTTC. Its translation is CASSPSGGAGDFQFF.

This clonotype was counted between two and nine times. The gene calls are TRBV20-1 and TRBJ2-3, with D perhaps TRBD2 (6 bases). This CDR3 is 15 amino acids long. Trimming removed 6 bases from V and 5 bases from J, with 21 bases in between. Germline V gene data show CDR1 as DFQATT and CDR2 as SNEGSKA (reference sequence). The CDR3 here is CSAEPGRERGDTQYF. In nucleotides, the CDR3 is TGCAGTGCGGAGCCGGGACGGGAGAGAGGAGATACGCAGTATTTT.

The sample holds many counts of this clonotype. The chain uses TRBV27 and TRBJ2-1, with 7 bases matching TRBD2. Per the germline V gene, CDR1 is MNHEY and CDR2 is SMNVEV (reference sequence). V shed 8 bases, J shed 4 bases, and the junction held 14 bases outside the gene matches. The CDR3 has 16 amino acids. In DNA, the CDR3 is TGTGCCAGCGCGGGGAGGGGCGGACCCGGATACAATGAGCAGTTCTTC. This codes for CASAGRGGPGYNEQFF.

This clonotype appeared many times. The CDR3 nucleotides read TGTGCCAGCAGTTTCGGGGTCCCGTACGAGCAGTACTTC. Translating gives CASSFGVPYEQYF. This sequence joins TRBV28 and TRBJ2-7; D is perhaps TRBD2 (5 bases). Germline V gene data show CDR1 as MDHEN and CDR2 as SYDVKM. The V end lost 3 bases, the J end lost 4 bases, and 10 bases lay between the germline ends. This CDR3 spans 13 amino acids.

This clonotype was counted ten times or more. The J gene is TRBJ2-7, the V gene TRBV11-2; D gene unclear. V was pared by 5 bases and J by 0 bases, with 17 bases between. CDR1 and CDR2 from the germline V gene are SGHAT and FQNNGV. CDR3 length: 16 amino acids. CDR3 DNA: TGTGCCAGCAGCCCCAGCCGGTCTAGGCTCTCCTACGAGCAGTACTTC. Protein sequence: CASSPSRSRLSYEQYF.

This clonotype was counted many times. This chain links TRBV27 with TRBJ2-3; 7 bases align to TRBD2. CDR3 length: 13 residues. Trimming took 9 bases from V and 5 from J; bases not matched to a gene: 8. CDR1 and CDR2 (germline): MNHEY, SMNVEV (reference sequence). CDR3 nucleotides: TGTGCCAGGAGTCGCGGGGGAAGAGATACGCAGTATTTT. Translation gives CARSRGGRDTQYF.

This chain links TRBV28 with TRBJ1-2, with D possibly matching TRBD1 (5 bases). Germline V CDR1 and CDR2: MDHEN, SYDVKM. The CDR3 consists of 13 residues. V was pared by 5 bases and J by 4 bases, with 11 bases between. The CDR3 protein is CASSQDRSYGYTF. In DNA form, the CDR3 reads TGTGCCAGCAGTCAAGACAGATCCTATGGCTACACCTTC.

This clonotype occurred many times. The DNA for the CDR3 is TGTGCCAGCAGCAACGGACTAGCGGGTGTTGAGCAGTTCTTC. This translates into CASSNGLAGVEQFF. This chain joins TRBV7-2 and TRBJ2-1, with 11 bases aligning to TRBD2. J gave up 9 bases and V 5 bases, and 6 bases lay outside the gene matches. This CDR3 spans 14 amino acids. The germline V gene encodes CDR1 SGHTA and CDR2 FQGNSA.

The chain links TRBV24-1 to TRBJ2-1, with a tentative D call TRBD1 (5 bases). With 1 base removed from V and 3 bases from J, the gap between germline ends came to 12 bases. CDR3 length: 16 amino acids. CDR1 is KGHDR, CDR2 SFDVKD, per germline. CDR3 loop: CATSDFRQGIYNEQFF. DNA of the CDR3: TGTGCCACCAGTGATTTTAGGCAGGGTATCTACAATGAGCAGTTCTTC.

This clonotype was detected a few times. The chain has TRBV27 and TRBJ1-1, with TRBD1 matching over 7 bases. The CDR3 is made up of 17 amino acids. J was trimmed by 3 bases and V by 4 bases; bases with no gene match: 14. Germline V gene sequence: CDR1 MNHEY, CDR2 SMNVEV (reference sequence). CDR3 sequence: CASSYRGVRVSDTEAFF. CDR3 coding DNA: TGTGCCAGCAGTTACAGGGGAGTGAGAGTGTCGGACACTGAAGCTTTCTTT.

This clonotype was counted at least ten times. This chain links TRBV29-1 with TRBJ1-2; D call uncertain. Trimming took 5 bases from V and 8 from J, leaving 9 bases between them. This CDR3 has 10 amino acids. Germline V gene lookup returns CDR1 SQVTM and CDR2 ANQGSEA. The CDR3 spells CSVWAEGYTF. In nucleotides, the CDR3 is TGCAGCGTTTGGGCGGAAGGCTACACCTTC.

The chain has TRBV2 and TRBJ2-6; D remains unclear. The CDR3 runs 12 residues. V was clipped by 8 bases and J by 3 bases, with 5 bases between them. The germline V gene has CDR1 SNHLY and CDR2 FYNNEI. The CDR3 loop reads CASLIGANVLTF. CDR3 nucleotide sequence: TGTGCCAGCTTGATTGGGGCCAACGTCCTGACTTTC.

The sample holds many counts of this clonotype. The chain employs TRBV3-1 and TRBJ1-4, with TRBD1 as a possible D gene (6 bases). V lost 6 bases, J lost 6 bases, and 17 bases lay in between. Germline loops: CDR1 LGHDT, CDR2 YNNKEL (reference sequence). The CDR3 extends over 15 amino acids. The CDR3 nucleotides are TGTGCCAGCAGATCGAGTACAGGGTTTGATGAAAAACTGTTTTTT. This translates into CASRSSTGFDEKLFF.

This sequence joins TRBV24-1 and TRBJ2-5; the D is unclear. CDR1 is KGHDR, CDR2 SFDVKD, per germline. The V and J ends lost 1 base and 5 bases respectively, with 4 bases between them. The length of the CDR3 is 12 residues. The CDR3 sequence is CATSDFQETQYF. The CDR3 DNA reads TGTGCCACCAGTGATTTTCAGGAGACCCAGTACTTC.

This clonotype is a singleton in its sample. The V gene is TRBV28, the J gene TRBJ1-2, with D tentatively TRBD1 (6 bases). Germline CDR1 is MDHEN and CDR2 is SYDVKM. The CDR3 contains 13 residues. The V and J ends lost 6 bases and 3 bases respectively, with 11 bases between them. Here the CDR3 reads CASSVGGYYGYTF. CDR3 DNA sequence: TGTGCCAGCAGCGTAGGGGGATACTATGGCTACACCTTC.

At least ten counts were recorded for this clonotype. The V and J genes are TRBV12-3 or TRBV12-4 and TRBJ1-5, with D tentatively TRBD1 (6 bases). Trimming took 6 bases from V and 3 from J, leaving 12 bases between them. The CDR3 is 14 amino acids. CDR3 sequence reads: CASRPRGVNQPQHF. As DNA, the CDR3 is TGTGCCAGCAGACCCAGGGGAGTCAATCAGCCCCAGCATTTT.

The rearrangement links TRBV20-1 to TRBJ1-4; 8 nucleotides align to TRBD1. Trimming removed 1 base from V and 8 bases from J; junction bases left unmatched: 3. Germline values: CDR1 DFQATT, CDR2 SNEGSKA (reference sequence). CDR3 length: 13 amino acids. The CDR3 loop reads CSARGGDREKLFF. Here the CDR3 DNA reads TGCAGTGCTAGAGGTGGGGACAGGGAAAAACTGTTTTTT.